This is a list of T cell receptor beta chains from one sample in a study of T cell changes during pregnancy in multiple sclerosis. Here immunoSEQ multiplex PCR was the method, and the copy in TCRdb shows in-frame clones only, minus some. This sample has some 80,000 clones; about 90% occur once, and the top ten carry around 0.9%. Sample: peripheral blood, taken in the first trimester of pregnancy. The receptors derive from a female donor in good health, enrolled as a control in a pregnancy study. CDR3s include the opening cysteine and the closing phenylalanine or tryptophan. The D gene is left open where the match is weak.

>TRBV4-3|TRBD2|TRBJ2-3
CASSQAWVREGRTDTQYF
TGCGCCAGCAGCCAGGCTTGGGTGCGGGAGGGCCGGACAGATACGCAGTATTTT
>TRBV7-9|.|TRBJ1-5
CASSFQEVEPQHF
TGTGCCAGCAGCTTTCAAGAGGTGGAGCCCCAGCATTTT
>TRBV29-1|TRBD1|TRBJ2-7
CSVAQGATYEQYF
TGCAGCGTCGCGCAGGGGGCCACCTACGAGCAGTACTTC
>TRBV28|TRBD1|TRBJ1-1
CASSLSSGQGTEAFF
TGTGCCAGCAGTCTGTCGTCCGGACAGGGGACTGAAGCTTTCTTT
>TRBV5-4|.|TRBJ1-3
CASSDRSRAGNTIYF
TGTGCCAGCAGCGACAGGTCCCGGGCCGGAAACACCATATATTTT
>TRBV6-1|.|TRBJ2-6
CASSDTGPPVGANVLTF
TGTGCCAGCAGTGACACAGGGCCCCCGGTTGGGGCCAACGTCCTGACTTTC
>TRBV7-2|.|TRBJ2-1
CASSFSGGGYNEQFF
TGTGCCAGCAGCTTTAGTGGGGGAGGATACAATGAGCAGTTCTTC
>TRBV7-2|TRBD2|TRBJ2-5
CASSLYSLAGLETQYF
TGTGCCAGCAGTCTCTACTCCCTAGCGGGTTTAGAGACCCAGTACTTC
>TRBV11-2|.|TRBJ2-1
CASSRFGIGEQFF
TGTGCCAGCAGCCGATTCGGGATCGGTGAGCAGTTCTTC
>TRBV7-9|TRBD2|TRBJ2-2
CASSLVGGLNTGELFF
TGTGCCAGCAGCTTAGTGGGAGGGCTGAACACCGGGGAGCTGTTTTTT
>TRBV7-2|TRBD2|TRBJ2-4
CASSYAGGSGVKNIQYF
TGTGCCAGCAGCTATGCGGGGGGGTCTGGGGTAAAAAACATTCAGTACTTC
>TRBV6-5|.|TRBJ2-7
CASSRESAYEQYF
TGTGCCAGCAGTCGGGAATCTGCGTACGAGCAGTACTTC
>TRBV28|.|TRBJ1-4
CASISGLNEKLFF
TGTGCCAGCATTAGCGGATTAAATGAAAAACTGTTTTTT
>TRBV9|.|TRBJ1-2
CASSEGIGGVYGYTF
TGTGCCAGCAGCGAGGGGATCGGGGGAGTCTATGGCTACACCTTC
>TRBV19|TRBD1|TRBJ1-1
CASYVGTGGLDTEAFF
TGTGCCAGTTACGTAGGGACAGGGGGCTTAGACACTGAAGCTTTCTTT
>TRBV11-3|.|TRBJ1-1
CASSLGTGMNTEAFF
TGTGCCAGCAGCTTAGGTACAGGGATGAACACTGAAGCTTTCTTT
>TRBV6-1|.|TRBJ1-3
CASNPSGAGNTIYF
TGTGCCAGCAATCCCTCAGGGGCTGGAAACACCATATATTTT
>TRBV5-1|TRBD1|TRBJ1-2
CASSEDRPRRGYTF
TGCGCCAGCAGCGAGGACAGGCCGAGGAGGGGCTACACCTTC
>TRBV10-2|.|TRBJ2-7
CASSESSYEQYF
TGCGCCAGCAGTGAGTCTTCCTACGAGCAGTACTTC